A selection of T cell receptor beta chains follows, all from one sample in a study of blood T cell repertoires in COVID-19. TCRdb's copy holds only in-frame clones and misses some; the assay was immunoSEQ multiplex PCR. The sample lists roughly 250,000 clones, roughly 88% occurring once. The material sequenced was PBMCs or T cells enriched from blood (not recorded which). Every receptor here comes from a woman aged 40 to 55 with acute COVID-19. Both conserved end residues are part of each CDR3. D genes are given only for firm matches. Clone size is given for some rows only: seen once, a few or many times, or a class if the clone is expanded.

j_call v_call clone_size d_call cdr3_nt cdr3_aa
TRBJ1-3 TRBV19 NA TRBD1 TGTGCCAGTACCCCAAGGGGGCTCTCTGGAAACACCATATATTTT CASTPRGLSGNTIYF
TRBJ2-5 TRBV4-2 NA NA TGTGCCAGCAGCCCCGGAGGGACAGATGAAGAGACCCAGTACTTC CASSPGGTDEETQYF
TRBJ1-2 TRBV20-1 NA NA TGCAGTGCCCCCCCGACATATGGCTACACCTTC CSAPPTYGYTF
TRBJ1-6 TRBV9 few TRBD1 TGTGCCAGCAGCGCCGGACAGGGGGGTAATTCACCCCTCCACTTT CASSAGQGGNSPLHF
TRBJ2-1 TRBV2 NA NA TGTGCCAGCAGTGGGGGCTTTGCCGTCTATGAGCAGTTCTTC CASSGGFAVYEQFF
TRBJ2-5 TRBV10-2 NA NA TGCGCCAGCGGAGAAGAGACCCAGTACTTC CASGEETQYF
TRBJ1-2 TRBV18 NA NA TGTGCCAGCTCACCACCGGACAGCAGAACCTATGGCTACACCTTC CASSPPDSRTYGYTF
TRBJ1-3 TRBV9 NA NA TGTGCCAGCAGCGTAGGAGTGAAGTTAACCTCTGGAAACACCATATATTTT CASSVGVKLTSGNTIYF
TRBJ1-2 TRBV7-9 NA TRBD1 TGTGCCAGCAGCGGGACAGAAGGGAGTAACTATGGCTACACCTTC CASSGTEGSNYGYTF
TRBJ1-5 TRBV30 NA NA TGTGCCTGGAGCTCTTCTGTAAATCAGCCCCAGCATTTT CAWSSSVNQPQHF
TRBJ1-1 TRBV27 NA NA TGTGCCAGCAGTTTGACAGGTATGAACACTGAAGCTTTCTTT CASSLTGMNTEAFF
TRBJ2-3 TRBV28 NA TRBD2 TGTGCCAGCACCCCCCTTGCGGGAGCCCCAGATACGCAGTATTTT CASTPLAGAPDTQYF
TRBJ1-2 TRBV19 NA NA TGTGCCAGTAGTATAGACTCCTACTATGGCTACACCTTC CASSIDSYYGYTF
TRBJ1-2 TRBV7-2 NA NA TGTGCCAGCAGCTCCGCCCCGATACATATCGGCTACACCTTC CASSSAPIHIGYTF
TRBJ2-7 TRBV5-6 NA NA TGTGCCAGCAGCTTGGTAGGGGCGTCACTTTACGAGCAGTACTTC CASSLVGASLYEQYF
TRBJ1-2 TRBV18 NA NA TGTGCCAGCTCACCAAGCGGGGGACTTCGTGGTAACTATGGCTACACCTTC CASSPSGGLRGNYGYTF
TRBJ2-7 TRBV19 NA NA TGTGCCAGTAGTAAAATAACCGGGACTCCGGGGACCTACGAGCAGTACTTC CASSKITGTPGTYEQYF
TRBJ2-3 TRBV24-1 NA TRBD2 TGTGCCACCAGCCCATTTCTTGGGAGGGCCTCGGGGACAGATACGCAGTATTTT CATSPFLGRASGTDTQYF
TRBJ2-1 TRBV19 NA TRBD1 TGTGCCAGTAGTCCGATCGGACAGGGCGCTATGTACAATGAGCAGTTCTTC CASSPIGQGAMYNEQFF
TRBJ2-2 TRBV3-1/TRBV3-2 NA TRBD1 TGTGCCAGCAGCACCCTACCGGGACAGGGGGTTCCCGGGGAGCTGTTTTTT CASSTLPGQGVPGELFF
TRBJ1-2 TRBV5-1 NA TRBD1 TGCGCCAGCAGCTTGGAGGTGCCGGACAGGGCTGGTGGCTACACCTTC CASSLEVPDRAGGYTF
TRBJ1-1 TRBV10-3 NA NA TGTGCCATCAGTGACCCGACAGACTTGAACACTGAAGCTTTCTTT CAISDPTDLNTEAFF
TRBJ2-3 TRBV7-8 NA TRBD2 TGTGCCAGCAGCCTGAGGGCACTATTAGCGGGAGCGGGCACAGATACGCAGTATTTT CASSLRALLAGAGTDTQYF
TRBJ1-2 TRBV30 once TRBD1 TGTGCCTGGAGTGTATTGGAGGAGGGACAGTTGGCCGGCTACACCTTC CAWSVLEEGQLAGYTF
TRBJ2-7 TRBV5-1 NA TRBD2 TGCGCCAGCAGCCTGGGGGGCGGGAGGGGCTACTCCTACGAGCAGTACTTC CASSLGGGRGYSYEQYF
TRBJ1-4 TRBV19 NA NA TGTGCCAGTAGTATAGACAGGGCTTTGGGAGAAAAACTGTTTTTT CASSIDRALGEKLFF
TRBJ2-5 TRBV9 NA TRBD2 TGTGCCAGCAGCGCTATGGCTAGCGGGAGGCAAGAGACCCAGTACTTC CASSAMASGRQETQYF
TRBJ1-2 TRBV24-1 NA NA TGTGCCACCAGTGATACGGGTTCGGGTGGCTACACCTTC CATSDTGSGGYTF
TRBJ2-2 TRBV6-4 NA NA TGTGCCAGCAGTGACTCCCCGGAGGGCACCGGGGAGCTGTTTTTT CASSDSPEGTGELFF
TRBJ2-5 TRBV28 once NA TGTGCCAGCAGTTCAACTTGGGGGGGCATGGAGACCCAGTACTTC CASSSTWGGMETQYF
TRBJ2-1 TRBV19 NA TRBD1 TGTGCCAGTAGTGGGGGACAGGGAAACACTGAGCAGTTCTTC CASSGGQGNTEQFF
TRBJ2-3 TRBV2 NA TRBD1 TGTGCCACCGGCCAGGACAGGGGCACAGATACGCAGTATTTT CATGQDRGTDTQYF
TRBJ1-6 TRBV7-3 NA NA TGTGCCAGCAGCCGCGCAGGGGATTTTACTAATTCACCCCTCCACTTT CASSRAGDFTNSPLHF
TRBJ1-1 TRBV3-1/TRBV3-2 NA NA TGTGCCAGCAGCTATTGGGGGGGGCGAATGAACACTGAAGCTTTCTTT CASSYWGGRMNTEAFF
TRBJ1-5 TRBV12-3/TRBV12-4 NA TRBD1 TGTGCCAGCAGTTCAGGGGGCGCTCAGCCCCAGCATTTT CASSSGGAQPQHF
TRBJ1-2 TRBV3-1/TRBV3-2 NA NA TGTGCCAGCAGCCAGTCAGACAAGCAGCCTGGCTACACCTTC CASSQSDKQPGYTF
TRBJ1-5 TRBV7-8 once NA TGTGCCAGCAGCTTAGAAGAAGTCCGACAAGGTCGGTTCAAGGTGCATTTT CASSLEEVRQGRFKVHF
TRBJ1-1 TRBV7-9 NA NA TGTGCCAGCAGCGCCCCCAGGGGAATGAACACTGAAGCTTTCTTT CASSAPRGMNTEAFF
TRBJ1-5 TRBV10-3 NA NA TGTGCCATCAGCCAGCAGGGGAAAGATCAGCCCCAGCATTTT CAISQQGKDQPQHF
TRBJ1-6 TRBV7-2 once NA TGTGCCAGCAGCTCAGTAGGGGCAGGGGTTCTTTATAATTCACCCCTCCACTTT CASSSVGAGVLYNSPLHF
TRBJ1-1 TRBV9 NA NA TGTGCCAGCAGCGTAAGACCTTCCGGGGGCGGGGGTGAAGCTTTCTTT CASSVRPSGGGGEAFF
TRBJ2-1 TRBV27 NA NA TGTGCCAGCAGTTTCTCATCGGAGGCACCCTACAATGAGCAGTTCTTC CASSFSSEAPYNEQFF
TRBJ1-5 TRBV7-9 NA NA TGTGCCAGCAGCTTGGGCGTGGGGGGTCAGCCCCAGCATTTT CASSLGVGGQPQHF
TRBJ2-1 TRBV2 NA TRBD2 TGTGCCAGCAGTCTTCGCGGGAGTCTCAATGAGCAGTTCTTC CASSLRGSLNEQFF
TRBJ2-3 TRBV9 NA NA TGTGCCAGCAGCAAAGGGGTAGCCTTCACAGATACGCAGTATTTT CASSKGVAFTDTQYF
TRBJ1-1 TRBV7-2 NA NA TGTGCCAGCAGCAGAGTCCAGGGGAACACTGAAGCTTTCTTT CASSRVQGNTEAFF
TRBJ2-5 TRBV4-1 NA TRBD1 TGCGCCAGCAGCCTAAACACCGGGACAGGGAGCGAGACCCAGTACTTC CASSLNTGTGSETQYF
TRBJ2-5 TRBV19 few NA TGTGCCAGTAGCATAACCCGGGGGAGTGTGGAGACCCAGTACTTC CASSITRGSVETQYF
TRBJ2-7 TRBV27 NA TRBD2 TGTGCCAGCCCGACTAGCGGGAGGGACTACGAGCAGTACTTC CASPTSGRDYEQYF
TRBJ1-5 TRBV2 NA NA TGTGCCAGCAGTGTTTTGGGGAGGGAAGGCAATCAGCCCCAGCATTTT CASSVLGREGNQPQHF
TRBJ1-5 TRBV28 NA NA TGTGCCAGCAGTTTTCCGGGGAATCAGCCCCAGCATTTT CASSFPGNQPQHF
TRBJ2-2 TRBV10-3 NA NA TGTGCCATCAGTGAGCGGGAAACGAACACCGGGGAGCTGTTTTTT CAISERETNTGELFF
TRBJ2-5 TRBV21-1 NA NA TGTGCCAGCTTGATTTGGAGGCGGGAGACCCAGTACTTC CASLIWRRETQYF
TRBJ2-1 TRBV5-1 NA NA TGCGCCAGCAGCTTGGGACAAATTCCTTACTACAATGAGCAGTTCTTC CASSLGQIPYYNEQFF
TRBJ2-4 TRBV25-1 NA TRBD2 TGTGCCAGCAGTGAATTGGCGGGAGGGGGAGAAAACATTCAGTACTTC CASSELAGGGENIQYF
TRBJ2-2 TRBV11-3 NA TRBD2 TGTGCCAGCAGCCGTCGACTAGCGGAACTGTTTTTT CASSRRLAELFF